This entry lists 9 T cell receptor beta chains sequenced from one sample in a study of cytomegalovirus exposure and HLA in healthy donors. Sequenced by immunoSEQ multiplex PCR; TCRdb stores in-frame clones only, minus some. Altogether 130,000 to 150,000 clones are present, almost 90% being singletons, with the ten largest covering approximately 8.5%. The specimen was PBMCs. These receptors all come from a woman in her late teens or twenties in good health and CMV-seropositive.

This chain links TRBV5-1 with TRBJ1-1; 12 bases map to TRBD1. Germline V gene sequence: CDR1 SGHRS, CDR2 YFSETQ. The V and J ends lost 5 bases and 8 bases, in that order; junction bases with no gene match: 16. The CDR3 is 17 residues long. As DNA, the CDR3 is TGCGCCAGCAGACCACCGGGACAGGGGGCCTTATCTACAGAAGCTTTCTTT. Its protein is CASRPPGQGALSTEAFF.

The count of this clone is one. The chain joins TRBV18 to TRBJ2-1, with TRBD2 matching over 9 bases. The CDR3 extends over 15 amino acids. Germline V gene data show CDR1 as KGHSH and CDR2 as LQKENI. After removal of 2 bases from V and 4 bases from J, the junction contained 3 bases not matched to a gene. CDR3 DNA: TGTGCCAGCTCACCAGTTGCGGGGGGGTACAATGAGCAGTTCTTC. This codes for CASSPVAGGYNEQFF. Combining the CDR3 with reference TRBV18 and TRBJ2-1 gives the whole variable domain NAGVMQNPRHLVRRRGQEARLRCSPMKGHSHVYWYRQLPEEGLKFMVYLQKENIIDESGMPKERFSAEFPKEGPSILRIQQVVRGDSAAYFCASSPVAGGYNEQFFGPGTRLTVL.

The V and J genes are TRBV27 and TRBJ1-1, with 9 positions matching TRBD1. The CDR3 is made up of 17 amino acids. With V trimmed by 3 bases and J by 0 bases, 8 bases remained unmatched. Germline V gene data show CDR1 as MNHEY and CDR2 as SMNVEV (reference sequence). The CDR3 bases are TGTGCCAGCAGTTTCGACAGCACAGGGGGCTTGAACACTGAAGCTTTCTTT. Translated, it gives CASSFDSTGGLNTEAFF.

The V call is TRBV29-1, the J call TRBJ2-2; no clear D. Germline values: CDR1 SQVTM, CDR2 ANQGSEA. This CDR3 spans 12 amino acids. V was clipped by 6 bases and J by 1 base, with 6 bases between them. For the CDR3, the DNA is TGCAGCGTCGCAGGGAACACCGGGGAGCTGTTTTTT. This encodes CSVAGNTGELFF.

The CDR3 loop reads CASSVGGGGNTIYF. CDR3 bases: TGTGCCAGCAGCGTAGGAGGGGGCGGAAACACCATATATTTT. V and J are TRBV9 and TRBJ1-3, with 7 nucleotides matching TRBD1. The V and J ends lost 0 bases and 4 bases, in that order; junction bases with no gene match: 1. Germline V lookup: CDR1 SGDLS, CDR2 YYNGEE. The CDR3 extends over 14 amino acids.

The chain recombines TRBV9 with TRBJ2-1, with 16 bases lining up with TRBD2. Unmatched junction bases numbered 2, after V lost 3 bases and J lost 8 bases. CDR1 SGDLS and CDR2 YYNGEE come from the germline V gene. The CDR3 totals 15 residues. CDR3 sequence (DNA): TGTGCCAGCAGCGCGGGACTAGCGGGAGGGCATGAGCAGTTCTTC. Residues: CASSAGLAGGHEQFF. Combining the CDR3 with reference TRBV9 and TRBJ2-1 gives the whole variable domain DSGVTQTPKHLITATGQRVTLRCSPRSGDLSVYWYQQSLDQGLQFLIQYYNGEERAKGNILERFSAQQFPDLHSELNLSSLELGDSALYFCASSAGLAGGHEQFFGPGTRLTVL.

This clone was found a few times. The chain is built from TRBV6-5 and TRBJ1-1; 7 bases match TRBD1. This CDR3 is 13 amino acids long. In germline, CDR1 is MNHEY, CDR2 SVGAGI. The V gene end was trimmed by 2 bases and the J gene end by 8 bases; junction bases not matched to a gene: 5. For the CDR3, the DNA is TGTGCCAGCAGTTACACCCCGACAGGGGAAGCTTTCTTT. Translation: CASSYTPTGEAFF.

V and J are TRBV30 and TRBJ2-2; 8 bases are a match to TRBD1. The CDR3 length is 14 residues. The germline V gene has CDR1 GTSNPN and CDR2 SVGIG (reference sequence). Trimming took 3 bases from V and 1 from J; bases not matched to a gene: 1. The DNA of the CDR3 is TGTGCCTGGAGGGACAGGGTGAACACCGGGGAGCTGTTTTTT. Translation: CAWRDRVNTGELFF.

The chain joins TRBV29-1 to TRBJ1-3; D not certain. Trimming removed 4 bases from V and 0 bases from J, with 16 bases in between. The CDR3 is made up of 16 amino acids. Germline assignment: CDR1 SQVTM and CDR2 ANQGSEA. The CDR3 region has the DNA TGCAGCGTTGGTACCGGGGTTTCACCCTCTGGAAACACCATATATTTT. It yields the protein CSVGTGVSPSGNTIYF. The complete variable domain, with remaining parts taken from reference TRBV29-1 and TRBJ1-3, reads SAVISQKPSRDICQRGTSLTIQCQVDSQVTMMFWYRQQPGQSLTLIATANQGSEATYESGFVIDKFPISRPNLTFSTLTVSNMSPEDSSIYLCSVGTGVSPSGNTIYFGEGSWLTVV.